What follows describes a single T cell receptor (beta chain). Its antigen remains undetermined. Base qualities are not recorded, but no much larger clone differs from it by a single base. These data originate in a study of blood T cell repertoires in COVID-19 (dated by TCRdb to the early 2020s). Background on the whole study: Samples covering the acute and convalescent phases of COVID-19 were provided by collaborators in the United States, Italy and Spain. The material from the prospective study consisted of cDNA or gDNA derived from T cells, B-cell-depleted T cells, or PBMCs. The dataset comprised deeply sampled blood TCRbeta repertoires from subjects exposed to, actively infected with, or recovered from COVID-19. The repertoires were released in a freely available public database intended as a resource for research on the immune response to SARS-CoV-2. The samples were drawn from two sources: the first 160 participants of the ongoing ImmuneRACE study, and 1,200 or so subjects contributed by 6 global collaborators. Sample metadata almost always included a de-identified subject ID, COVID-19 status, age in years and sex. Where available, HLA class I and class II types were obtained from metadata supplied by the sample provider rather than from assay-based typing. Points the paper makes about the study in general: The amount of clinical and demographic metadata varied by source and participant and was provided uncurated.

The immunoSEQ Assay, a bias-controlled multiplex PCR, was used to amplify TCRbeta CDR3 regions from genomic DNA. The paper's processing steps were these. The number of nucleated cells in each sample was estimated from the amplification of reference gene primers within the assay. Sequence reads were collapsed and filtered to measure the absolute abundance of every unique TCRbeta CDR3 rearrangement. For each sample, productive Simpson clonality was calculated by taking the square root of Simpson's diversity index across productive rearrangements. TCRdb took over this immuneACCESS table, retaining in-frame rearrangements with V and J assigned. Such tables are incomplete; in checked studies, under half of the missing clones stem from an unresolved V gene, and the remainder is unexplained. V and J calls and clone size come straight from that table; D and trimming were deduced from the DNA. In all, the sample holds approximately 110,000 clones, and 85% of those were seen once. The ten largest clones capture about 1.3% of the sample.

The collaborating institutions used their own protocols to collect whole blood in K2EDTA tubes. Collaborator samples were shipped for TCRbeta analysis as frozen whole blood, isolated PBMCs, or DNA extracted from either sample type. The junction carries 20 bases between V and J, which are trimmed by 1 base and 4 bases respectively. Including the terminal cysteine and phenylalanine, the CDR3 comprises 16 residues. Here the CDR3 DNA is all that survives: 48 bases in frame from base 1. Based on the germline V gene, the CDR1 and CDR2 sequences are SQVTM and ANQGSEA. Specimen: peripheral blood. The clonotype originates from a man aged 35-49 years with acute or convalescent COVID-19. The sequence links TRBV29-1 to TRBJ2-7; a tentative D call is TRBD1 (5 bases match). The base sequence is TGCAGCGTTGAAGGACTGCAGGGAAGTTCGACATACGAGCAGTACTTC. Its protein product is CSVEGLQGSSTYEQYF.